This T cell receptor (beta chain) was captured by sequencing in a study of cytomegalovirus exposure and HLA in healthy donors (dated by TCRdb to 2017 to 2019). For the wider study: According to an earlier analysis of 587 of the donors, 150 million to 200 million T cells yielded 90 million to 130 million unique TCR beta sequences and 276 Gb of sequence data. Approximately 330 gigabases of sequencing data and approximately 92 million unique TCR sequences made up an early release that covered several hundred HLA-typed donors. Of the roughly 400 genotyped donors, approximately 83% fell in the genetic ancestry cluster associated with self-reported Caucasian donors. The study was designed to test whether signatures of past pathogen exposure could be identified by cataloging public T cell receptors. The study used immunosequencing to profile the T cell repertoires of more than 650 subjects and linked those repertoires to cytomegalovirus serostatus. In addition to the first cohort of approximately 650 subjects, a separate validation cohort of 120 different subjects was used. To predict cytomegalovirus infection status, the study combined high-throughput TCR immunosequencing, statistical association of individual TCRs with disease status, and machine learning. In a later analysis, previously published TCR beta repertoires from fewer than 750 donors were re-analyzed and high-resolution HLA genotyping was added so that TCR occurrence patterns could be studied. Rather than drawing on any new phenotypic data, the later analysis identified candidate immune exposures from TCR beta sequences and the way those sequences occurred across donors. An earlier analysis of 500 to 750 of the donors applied high-throughput TCR beta sequencing to assess whether each TCR beta V gene segment acted as functional or pseudogenic. Donor age, sex, ethnicity and CMV serostatus were collected together with the repertoire data. In a later genetic analysis, genome-wide SNP genotypes for about three fifths of the 666 donors were used, and that subset was treated as a discovery cohort. All discovery cohort repertoires had been generated on a single sequencing platform. Both class I and class II loci were covered by HLA typing, at four-digit resolution. Typing coverage varied by locus: roughly 620-640 donors for A, B, C, DRB1 and DQB1; approximately 560 for DQA1; some 610 for DPA1; 400 to 480 for DPB1. About 5 DR-DQ haplotypes were handled as single units for association and clustering, since linkage in the cohort was strong. Across under 500 genotyped donors of the cohort, an average of about 220,000 unique TCR beta nucleotide sequences per donor were sequenced, and 15% to 20% of those sequences were non-productive.

To note about this clone: This clone's antigen is unknown. No base quality information exists; no much larger clone differs at one position.

Including the terminal cysteine and phenylalanine, the CDR3 comprises 17 residues. This entry keeps only the CDR3 DNA: 51 bases, framed from base 1. CDR1 and CDR2, per the germline V gene, are SGHDT and YYEEEE. At the junction V is shortened by 3 bases and J by 8 bases; bases outside the gene matches: 18. Study-wide conclusions, independent of this receptor: A few of the identified cytomegalovirus-associated TCR beta chains were confirmed in vitro to be specific for cytomegalovirus antigens. A further reported finding was that TCR beta sequences accurately predicted the HLA-A and HLA-B alleles for most subjects in the first cohort. According to a later analysis, most CMV-associated TCR beta chains appeared to be HLA-restricted, and the HLA associations seemed to be driven largely by CMV exposure. A later analysis reported that several top co-occurrence clusters appeared linked to parvovirus B19, influenza, CMV and Epstein-Barr virus. While some public TCRs were present in many individuals, most TCR sequences turned up only very rarely across donors. About 17 rarely observed V segments, including chromosome 9 orphons, were excluded from the earlier analysis of almost 600 of the donors because counts were too low. Because the 87-base-pair reads could not distinguish some IMGT-functional V segments, including TRBV6-2 and TRBV6-3, those segments were excluded. Compared with the approximately 600-donor mean, donors in an Asian-associated ancestry cluster had fewer N-insertions in productive TCRs, according to a later genetic analysis. Compared with equally common non-associated chains, HLA-associated TCR beta chains in a later analysis were more clonally expanded and had lower generation probabilities. In an earlier analysis of approximately 600 of the donors, most TCR beta V segments were observed in productive rearrangements about 87% or about 30% of the time, broadly matching IMGT annotations. The classifier was reported to diagnose cytomegalovirus status with high specificity and sensitivity in both the original cohort and the validation cohort. Linkage disequilibrium might explain the correlated functional status among segregating V segments, but an unknown experimental factor could not be ruled out. The study gave a list of around 170 TCR beta chains associated with cytomegalovirus. The sequencing pipeline was judged likely to have produced a cluster of highly shared sequence variants as a technical artifact. According to the authors, the approach could potentially be generalized to other disease states and immunological phenotypes. This cohort had only TCR beta chains sequenced, and the lack of alpha or paired-chain data limited which features could be detected. Assigning TCR associations to individual alleles was difficult when HLA alleles, especially DR and DQ, strongly co-occurred. Immune exposure information for the cohort was limited to CMV serostatus. An association between a missense DCLRE1C variant and V-gene and J-gene trimming of TCR beta chains was found in a later genetic analysis and replicated in an independent cohort. Because HLA typing was missing for some donors at each locus, association tests included only the typed subset. In a later analysis, about 17,000 TCR beta sequences were associated with specific HLA alleles at a false discovery rate of 0.05. Sequencing depth was assumed to be roughly uniform across donors in the presence/absence analyses, though that assumption may not hold. In a later analysis, TCR association rates were found to vary across HLA loci, with the most associated TCRs seen for DRB1 alleles and the fewest for HLA-C alleles.

In total, roughly 670 healthy bone marrow donors made up the cohort. Cohort members were all nominally healthy when sampled, although unrecorded immune exposures were likely present. The donor tested CMV seronegative and was one of the 352 seronegative cohort members. Every donor gave a peripheral blood sample, and the peripheral blood mononuclear cells from that sample were used for TCR beta sequencing. Genomic DNA was extracted from the blood cell samples with the Qiagen DNeasy Blood Extraction Kit. The library was prepared using the immunoSEQ multiplex PCR assay. For the multiplex PCR, a mixture combining 60 forward primers for TCR Vbeta segments and 13 reverse primers for TCR Jbeta segments was used. A multiplex PCR assay on genomic DNA amplified the CDR3 region of rearranged TCR beta genes. The Illumina HiSeq System was used to sequence the amplified TCR beta libraries as 87-base-pair reads. In the source study's methods: A later analysis counted approximately 76 million unique TCR beta chains across the 700 or so repertoires, and some 11 million of these chains were shared by at least two donors. A nearest-neighbor algorithm error-corrected the raw reads and collapsed the reads into unique sequences, merging closely related sequences to remove PCR and sequencing errors. To assign V, D and J gene segments, CDR3 sequences were aligned to IMGT reference sequences. For a sequence to be retained, a match of at least six nucleotides was required to both a V gene segment and a J gene segment. Rearrangements were classified as productive when the CDR3 lacked stop codons and remained in frame with V and J, and all other rearrangements were classified as non-productive. CDR3 was defined according to IMGT convention as the region running from the second conserved V-encoded cysteine to the conserved J-encoded phenylalanine. Sequences without an unambiguous match to a single V gene segment were excluded from the earlier analysis of 450 to 750 of the donors. An earlier analysis of a few hundred of the donors classified V segments as functional when productive rearrangements were above 56.7% and as segregating when the standard deviation between donors was above 5%. To diagnose cytomegalovirus status from the catalog of TCR beta chain sequences, a statistical classification framework was built. A later analysis assigned V and J genes by comparing TCR nucleotide sequences with IMGT/GENE-DB human TR gene sequences. In a later analysis, CDR3 sequences and most-parsimonious VDJ recombination scenarios were assigned using the TCRdist pipeline. In a later analysis, each TCR beta chain was defined by its CDR3 amino acid sequence together with its V-gene family, and reads lacking a unique V-gene family were excluded. As a way to deal with suspected cross-contamination and a sequencing artifact, a later analysis dropped more than 500 nucleotide sequences that were highly shared and had low generation probability. For each public chain, a later analysis derived a clonal expansion index from normalized ranks of inferred template counts within each repertoire. In a later analysis, generation probabilities were computed with a VDJ recombination model fitted to out-of-frame rearrangements, and the resulting probabilities were checked against IGoR. In a later analysis, TCR-TCR, TCR-HLA and TCR-CMV co-occurrence was scored with hypergeometric tests, and a repertoire-size bias correction was applied to TCR pairs. To estimate false discovery rates, a later analysis permuted the HLA or CMV assignments 20 times. In a later analysis, co-occurring TCRs were grouped with DBSCAN, and TCRdist sequence similarity was added when clustering was performed within HLA-allele-positive subsets. Repertoires with fewer than 30,000 or more than 120,000 public chains, plus five repertoires with anomalous nucleotide sharing, were excluded from co-occurrence clustering. Held by TCRdb, this immuneACCESS table contains in-frame sequences only and omits some clones. Under half of the omission traces to an unresolved V gene where checked; the cause of the rest is unknown. D and trimming come from the DNA, and the V and J calls and clone size come from that table. The sample has about 140,000 clones on record, about 80% of them singletons. The top ten clones comprise under 2% of the sample.

The V and J genes are TRBV5-6 and TRBJ2-5, and TRBD2 aligns with 8 junction nucleotides. The origin of this receptor is a woman in her forties in good health and CMV-seronegative. Sequencing was performed on PBMCs. Here the CDR3 is given as CASSSGVGLGGKFTQYF. At the DNA level, the sequence is TGTGCCAGCAGCTCTGGGGTGGGACTAGGGGGGAAGTTTACCCAGTACTTC.